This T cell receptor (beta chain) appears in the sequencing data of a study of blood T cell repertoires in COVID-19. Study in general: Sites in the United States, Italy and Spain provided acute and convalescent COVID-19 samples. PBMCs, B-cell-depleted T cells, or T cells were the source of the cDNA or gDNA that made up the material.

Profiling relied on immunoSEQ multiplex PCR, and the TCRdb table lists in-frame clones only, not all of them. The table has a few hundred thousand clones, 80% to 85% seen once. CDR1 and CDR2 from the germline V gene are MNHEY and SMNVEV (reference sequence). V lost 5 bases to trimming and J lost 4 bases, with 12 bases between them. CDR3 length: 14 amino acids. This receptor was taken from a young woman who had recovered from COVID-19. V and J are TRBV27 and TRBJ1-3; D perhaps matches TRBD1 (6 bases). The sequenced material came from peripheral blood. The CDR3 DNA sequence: TGTGCCAGCAGTCCCAGGGGTCGGGGAAACACCATATATTTT. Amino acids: CASSPRGRGNTIYF.